Listed here are 6 T cell receptor beta chains from one sample, sequenced in a study of T-cell memory formation after mild COVID-19. TCRdb re-called the 5' RACE reads with MiXCR, one entry per CDR3 protein. The table shows under 450,000 distinct CDR3 sequences, with roughly 20% occurring only once. Input material: PBMCs or a T cell subset sorted from them (not recorded which). The receptor source for this set is a young man who had mild COVID-19 (a few samples of this study predate the infection). Cell type and time point are not known.

The CDR3 bases are TGTGCCAGCAGTTATTATGGGAGAGGGGGAGGCACAGATACGCAGTATTTT. It yields the protein CASSYYGRGGGTDTQYF. This sequence joins TRBV6-2 or TRBV6-3 and TRBJ2-3, with D maybe TRBD1 (6 bases). The CDR3 has 17 amino acids. The germline gives CDR1 MNHEY, CDR2 SVGEGT. V was clipped by 3 bases and J by 1 base, with 17 bases between them.

V is TRBV18 and J is TRBJ1-6; D is possibly TRBD1 (6 bases). This CDR3 spans 16 amino acids. Trimming took off 2 bases at V and 9 bases at J, with 17 bases between the two ends. Germline values: CDR1 KGHSH, CDR2 LQKENI. The CDR3 DNA is TGTGCCAGCTCACCAAAGTCCGCAGGGGAAGCTTCACCCCTCCACTTT. Protein product: CASSPKSAGEASPLHF.

The chain combines TRBV4-2 with TRBJ2-5; no clear D gene. The CDR3 loop spans 17 amino acids. V was shortened by 4 bases and J by 5 bases, with 23 bases between the two germline ends. Germline values: CDR1 LGHNA, CDR2 YNFKEQ. The CDR3 nucleotides are TGTGCCAGCAGCCTGTCTGGGAACACCAAAACCGGTGAGACCCAGTACTTC. It translates to CASSLSGNTKTGETQYF.

This sequence joins TRBV6-2 or TRBV6-3 and TRBJ1-5; 7 nucleotides agree with TRBD1. The CDR3 sequence is 16 residues long. CDR1 and CDR2 from the germline V gene are MNHEY and SVGEGT. V was clipped by 6 bases and J by 6 bases; unmatched bases: 14. The CDR3 spells CASRDLSQGRGQPQHF. CDR3 in DNA: TGTGCCAGCAGGGACCTATCACAGGGGCGAGGTCAGCCCCAGCATTTT.

The rearrangement links TRBV12-3 or TRBV12-4 to TRBJ2-5; possible D gene TRBD2, 5 bases. The CDR3 is 14 amino acids. With 6 bases removed from V and 5 bases from J, the gap between germline ends came to 16 bases. As DNA, the CDR3 is TGTGCCAGCAGACACACTATACGAGGGGAGACCCAGTACTTC. Translation: CASRHTIRGETQYF.

This clonotype has a handful of counts. The chain recombines TRBV2 with TRBJ2-2; the D is unclear. Germline V gives CDR1 SNHLY, CDR2 FYNNEI. The CDR3 runs 13 residues. Trimming shortened V by 1 base and J by 4 bases, and 4 bases separated the two germline ends. This chain's CDR3 is CASSEVLTGELFF. The CDR3, as DNA: TGTGCCAGCAGTGAAGTACTCACCGGGGAGCTGTTTTTT.